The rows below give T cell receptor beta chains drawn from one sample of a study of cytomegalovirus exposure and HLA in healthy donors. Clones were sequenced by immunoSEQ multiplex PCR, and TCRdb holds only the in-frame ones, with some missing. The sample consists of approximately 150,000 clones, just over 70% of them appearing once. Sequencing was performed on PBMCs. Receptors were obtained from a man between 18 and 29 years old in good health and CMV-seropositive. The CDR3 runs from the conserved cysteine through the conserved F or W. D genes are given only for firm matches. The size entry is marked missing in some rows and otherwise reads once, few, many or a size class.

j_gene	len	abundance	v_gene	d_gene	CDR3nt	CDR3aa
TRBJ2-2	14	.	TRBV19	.	TGTGCCAGTAGTCCCCAGGGGTGGACCGGGGAGCTGTTTTTT	CASSPQGWTGELFF
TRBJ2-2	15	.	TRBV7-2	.	TGTGCCAGCAGCCGGCCGACAGGGAACACCGGGGAGCTGTTTTTT	CASSRPTGNTGELFF
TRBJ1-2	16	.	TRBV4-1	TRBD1	TGCGCCAGCAGCCCCACGACAGGGGGCGGCCTCGGAGGCTACACCTTC	CASSPTTGGGLGGYTF
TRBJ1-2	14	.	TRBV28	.	TGTGCCAGCAGTTTGGTCTCGGGGAACTATGGCTACACCTTC	CASSLVSGNYGYTF
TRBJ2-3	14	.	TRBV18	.	TGTGCCAGCTCACCACCATCGGGGAGGGATACGCAGTATTTT	CASSPPSGRDTQYF
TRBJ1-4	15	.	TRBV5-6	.	TGTGCCAGCAGCTACACAGTAGATGTAGGTGAAAAACTGTTTTTT	CASSYTVDVGEKLFF
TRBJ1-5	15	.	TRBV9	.	TGTGCCAGCAGCGAAGGGACTTTAGGAAATCAGCCCCAGCATTTT	CASSEGTLGNQPQHF
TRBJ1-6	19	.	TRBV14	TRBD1	TGTGCCAGCAGCCTAGAAGGACAGGGGGTATGGTTTGGGAATTCACCCCTCCACTTT	CASSLEGQGVWFGNSPLHF
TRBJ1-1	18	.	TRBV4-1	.	TGCGCCAGCAGCCAAGAGGGGTACGCAGGGATGAAGAACACTGAAGCTTTCTTT	CASSQEGYAGMKNTEAFF
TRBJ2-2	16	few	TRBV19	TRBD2	TGTGCCAGCCAGACTAGCGGGAGCCGAGGCACCGGGGAGCTGTTTTTT	CASQTSGSRGTGELFF
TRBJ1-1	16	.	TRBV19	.	TGTGCCAGTAGTTGGGCCTCCCAGGGGATGAACACTGAAGCTTTCTTT	CASSWASQGMNTEAFF